This TCR beta chain was sequenced for a study of blood T cells in healthy people across ages. A second PCR of roughly 7 to 11 cycles used a sample-barcoded 5' primer and a J-beta primer mix. Tagging of each cDNA molecule was performed by a template-switch adaptor with 12 random nucleotides. TCRdb ran MiXCR on the 5' RACE reads and lists one entry per CDR3 protein. The table records about 570,000 distinct CDR3 sequences, about 26% of them present only once. Germline assignment: CDR1 SGHAT and CDR2 FQDESV (reference sequence). The V end lost 0 bases, the J end lost 8 bases, and 20 bases lay between the germline ends. This CDR3 is 17 amino acids long.

The genes are TRBV11-1 and TRBJ2-1; perhaps TRBD1 as D (6 bases). This receptor was obtained from a woman aged 70-85 years in good health. The source material was blood. The CDR3 loop reads CASSLAGALTLHDEQFF. The CDR3 nucleotides read TGTGCCAGCAGCTTAGCGGGGGCCTTAACTCTACACGATGAGCAGTTCTTC.